Listed here are 2 T cell receptor beta chains from one sample, sequenced in a study of cytomegalovirus exposure and HLA in healthy donors. PCR was performed using 60 Vbeta and 13 Jbeta primers. Assay: immunoSEQ multiplex PCR; the TCRdb copy retains only in-frame clones and omits some. The profile covers 130,000 to 150,000 clones, with about three quarters appearing a single time and over 13% taken by the ten largest. Specimen: PBMCs. These receptors all come from a human donor in good health.

The chain has TRBV5-4 and TRBJ1-2, with a possible D match to TRBD1 (6 bases). Looked up from germline, CDR1 is SGHNT and CDR2 is YYREEE (reference sequence). This CDR3 comprises 15 residues. V was cut by 2 bases and J by 6 bases, with 17 bases left in between. Written as DNA, the CDR3 is TGTGCCAGCAGCTTAGATCTATCAGGGGACCATGGCTACACCTTC. It translates to CASSLDLSGDHGYTF.

This clone was seen only a few times. The chain carries TRBV12-5 and TRBJ2-1, with 9 bases lining up with TRBD1. Germline V lookup: CDR1 LGHNT, CDR2 FRNRAP. The CDR3 loop spans 19 amino acids. Trimming at V came to 1 base and at J to 9 bases, leaving 19 bases not matched to a gene. DNA for the CDR3: TGTGCTAGTGGTTTGGAAATTAGTTCTTGGACAGGGGATCTCACTGAGCAGTTCTTC. It specifies CASGLEISSWTGDLTEQFF. Full variable domain (remainder filled in from reference TRBV12-5 and TRBJ2-1): DARVTQTPRHKVTEMGQEVTMRCQPILGHNTVFWYRQTMMQGLELLAYFRNRAPLDDSGMPKDRFSAEMPDATLATLKIQPSEPRDSAVYFCASGLEISSWTGDLTEQFFGPGTRLTVL.